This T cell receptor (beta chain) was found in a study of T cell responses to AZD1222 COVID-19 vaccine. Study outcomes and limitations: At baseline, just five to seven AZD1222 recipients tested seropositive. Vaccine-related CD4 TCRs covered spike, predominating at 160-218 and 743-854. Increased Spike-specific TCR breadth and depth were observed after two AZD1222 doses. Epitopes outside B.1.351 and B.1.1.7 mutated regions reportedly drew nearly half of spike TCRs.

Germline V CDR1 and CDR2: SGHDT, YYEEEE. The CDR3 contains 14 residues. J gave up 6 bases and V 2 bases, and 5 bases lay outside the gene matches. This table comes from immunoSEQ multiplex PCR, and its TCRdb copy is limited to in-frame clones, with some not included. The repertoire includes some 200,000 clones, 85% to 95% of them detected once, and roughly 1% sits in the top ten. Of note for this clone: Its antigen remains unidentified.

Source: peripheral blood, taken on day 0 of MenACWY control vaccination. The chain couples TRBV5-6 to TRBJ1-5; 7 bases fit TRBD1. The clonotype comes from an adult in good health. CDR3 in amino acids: CASSLGGGVQPQHF. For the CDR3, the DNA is TGTGCCAGCAGCTTAGGAGGGGGCGTTCAGCCCCAGCATTTT.